This TCR beta chain was sequenced in a study of human T cells and chemical hapten exposure. General observations from the study: Expanded TCRs created a significantly greater count of big CDR3 similarity clusters than controls did. TCRs exceeding 1 in 1000 frequency stayed unchanged with DPC sensitization.

The sample's time point: patch test 1, 2 weeks after DPC sensitization. The treatment was: therapeutic diphenylcyclopropenone sensitization with weekly scalp DPC. TCRdb redid the calling of the RACE reads with MiXCR, one entry per CDR3 protein. The table shows approximately 73,000 distinct CDR3 sequences, with 9% to 12% occurring only once. The germline V gene has CDR1 MDHEN and CDR2 SYDVKM. The CDR3 is made up of 14 amino acids. V lost 6 bases and J 4 bases, leaving 14 bases between the germline ends. This clonotype showed up just a few times. The antigen is undetermined. The TCR comes from a woman in her forties or fifties with alopecia areata. Some clones in this sample may be carry-over from other donors' samples. The chain carries TRBV28 and TRBJ2-3, with D hard to call. Material: whole blood, obtained in connection with sensitization to the hapten diphenylcyclopropenone (DPC). As DNA, the CDR3 is TGTGCCAGCAGCCCACCCCGTAGTGCAGATACGCAGTATTTT. Its translation: CASSPPRSADTQYF. Full variable domain (outside the CDR3, taken from reference TRBV28 and TRBJ2-3): DVKVTQSSRYLVKRTGEKVFLECVQDMDHENMFWYRQDPGLGLRLIYFSYDVKMKEKGDIPEGYSVSREKKERFSLILESASTNQTSMYLCASSPPRSADTQYFGPGTRLTVL.